This T cell receptor (beta chain) was identified in a study of blood T cell repertoires in COVID-19. At the level of the study: Samples representing acute and convalescent COVID-19 were sourced from the United States, Italy and Spain. T cells, B-cell-depleted T cells, or PBMCs provided the cDNA or gDNA that served as material.

Trimming removed 2 bases at V and 4 bases at J, with 17 bases between. The CDR3 runs 16 residues. The V gene's germline CDR1 is KGHSH and CDR2 LQKENI. Source study methods: Counts of nucleated cells, estimated from reference gene primer amplification, were obtained. The table came from immunoSEQ multiplex PCR; TCRdb's copy has only in-frame clones and leaves some out. V, J and clone size reflect that table, while D and trimming were determined from the DNA. Of 11,000 to 15,000 clones listed, approximately 87% are singletons. This clonotype was obtained from a human donor in a cohort sampled during active COVID-19. The material sequenced was peripheral blood. The V and J genes are TRBV18 and TRBJ1-2; the D is unclear. In DNA, the CDR3 is TGTGCCAGCTCACCAGCGGGGAGTGGAGGTGGCTATGGCTACACCTTC. Translated, it gives CASSPAGSGGGYGYTF. The entire variable domain, with the rest obtained from reference TRBV18 and TRBJ1-2, is as follows: NAGVMQNPRHLVRRRGQEARLRCSPMKGHSHVYWYRQLPEEGLKFMVYLQKENIIDESGMPKERFSAEFPKEGPSILRIQQVVRGDSAAYFCASSPAGSGGGYGYTFGSGTRLTVV.